The 4 T cell receptor beta chains below were found in one sample sequenced in a study of TIL therapy for anti-PD-1-resistant metastatic lung cancer. Time point noted: pre-treatment sample, taken before nivolumab and TIL therapy. Sequencing used immunoSEQ v3. Method: immunoSEQ multiplex PCR; TCRdb's copy keeps in-frame clones and lacks some. The top ten hold approximately 5% of the sample, which has about 50,000 clones, about 86% seen once. The sequencing used blood, collected at baseline. The receptors derive from a person aged 25 to 85 with non-small cell lung cancer.

As to this clone: A junction boundary mismatches the germline segment, possibly from a read error. The sample contains more than one DNA sequence encoding this CDR3. The V call is TRBV2, the J call TRBJ2-2, with D unresolved. CDR3 length: 20 amino acids. The germline V gene has CDR1 SNHLY and CDR2 FYNNEI. As DNA, the CDR3 is TGTGCCAGCAGCGAAGCCAGGAAGGAGCAAGTAACGTGGAACACCGGGGAGCTGTTTTTT. Its translation: CASSEARKEQVTWNTGELFF.

The chain joins TRBV27 to TRBJ2-4; possibly TRBD1 for D (5 bases). The CDR3 is 18 amino acids. Germline V gene sequence: CDR1 MNHEY, CDR2 SMNVEV (reference sequence). The V end lost 3 bases, the J end lost 0 bases, and 18 bases lay between the germline ends. This CDR3 reads CASSLAGRPDLAKNIQYF. CDR3 in DNA: TGTGCCAGCAGTTTGGCAGGGCGCCCCGACCTAGCCAAAAACATTCAGTACTTC.

V is TRBV5-1 and J is TRBJ2-5; a weak D match, TRBD2 (5 bases). V gave up 4 bases and J gave up 1 base, with 14 bases separating them. Germline lookup yields CDR1 SGHRS and CDR2 YFSETQ. CDR3 length: 15 amino acids. In nucleotides, the CDR3 is TGCGCCAGCAGCGGCGGGTCCTGGCCCCAAGAGACCCAGTACTTC. This gives the protein CASSGGSWPQETQYF.

The chain recombines TRBV6-5 with TRBJ2-7; D gene unclear. This CDR3 has 13 amino acids. With 2 bases removed from V and 0 bases from J, the gap between germline ends came to 5 bases. Germline CDR1 reads MNHEY; CDR2 reads SVGAGI. CDR3 residues: CASSYQSSYEQYF. The CDR3 DNA reads as TGTGCCAGCAGTTACCAAAGCTCCTACGAGCAGTACTTC.